This T cell receptor (beta chain) was sequenced during a study of T cells in Graves' hyperthyroidism and ophthalmopathy. Findings and limits, study-wide: Using 13 V-J features, a model discriminated ophthalmopathy from stable hyperthyroidism. For ophthalmopathy, model prediction preceded onset by a median about six months.

Amplified regions were TCR beta CDR3 sequences from RNA transcripts. A first-round RT-PCR of the TCR CDR3 used the HTBI primer set. TCRdb independently ran MiXCR on the multiplex PCR reads; one entry per CDR3 protein. The sample lists approximately 360,000 distinct CDR3 sequences, 15% to 17% occurring once. The V segment lost 5 bases and the J segment 3 bases; nucleotides outside the gene matches: 9. Germline lookup yields CDR1 MNHEY and CDR2 SMNVEV (reference sequence). This CDR3 has 15 amino acids. Newly diagnosed hyperthyroidism, duration under 2 months, in patients aged 18 to 65. This clonotype was found many times. Its specificity is not known.

This chain connects TRBV27 to TRBJ1-1; 7 positions match TRBD1. Specimen: blood. This receptor was taken from a woman aged 18-29 years with Graves' hyperthyroidism that later progressed to Graves' ophthalmopathy. The CDR3 DNA sequence: TGTGCCAGCAGTCCATGGACAGGAGTCGACACTGAAGCTTTCTTT. Translated: CASSPWTGVDTEAFF.